Listed below are T cell receptor beta chains from one sample, sequenced in a study of T cell responses to AZD1222 COVID-19 vaccine. Sequenced by immunoSEQ multiplex PCR; TCRdb stores in-frame clones only, minus some. The repertoire has 150,000 or so clones, approximately 90% of them found once; the top ten carry 6.9%. The input for sequencing was peripheral blood, taken after recovery from COVID-19. The receptor set was obtained from an adult who had recovered from COVID-19. The CDR3 runs from the conserved cysteine through the conserved F or W. A D gene is named only where the DNA matches it firmly. Some rows have no size entry. The others give once, few or many, or a class for an expanded clone.

abundance	len	j_gene	v_gene	d_gene	CDR3aa	CDR3nt
once	12	TRBJ2-3	TRBV19	.	CASSIGPDTQYF	TGTGCCAGTAGTATCGGGCCAGATACGCAGTATTTT
.	15	TRBJ2-2	TRBV7-9	TRBD1	CASSKTGLGTGELFF	TGTGCCAGCAGCAAGACAGGGTTGGGCACCGGGGAGCTGTTTTTT
.	14	TRBJ2-3	TRBV9	.	CASSVATDRDTQYF	TGTGCCAGCAGCGTAGCTACAGACAGAGATACGCAGTATTTT
.	15	TRBJ2-1	TRBV4-2	.	CASSQADLYGNEQFF	TGTGCCAGCAGCCAAGCTGATCTATACGGCAATGAGCAGTTCTTC
.	16	TRBJ2-1	TRBV9	.	CASSVELALTYNEQFF	TGTGCCAGCAGCGTAGAACTAGCCCTTACCTACAATGAGCAGTTCTTC
once	16	TRBJ1-5	TRBV15	.	CATSRDWDGINQPQHF	TGTGCCACCAGCAGAGATTGGGACGGAATCAATCAGCCCCAGCATTTT
.	16	TRBJ1-5	TRBV2	TRBD1	CASQGRDRGFDQPQHF	TGTGCCAGCCAGGGGAGGGACAGGGGTTTCGATCAGCCCCAGCATTTT
.	16	TRBJ2-2	TRBV2	TRBD2	CASTGSGGTRTGELFF	TGTGCCAGCACCGGGAGCGGGGGGACCCGCACCGGGGAGCTGTTTTTT
few	15	TRBJ2-5	TRBV4-1	TRBD2	CASSRPSGGQETQYF	TGCGCCAGCAGCCGACCTAGCGGGGGCCAAGAGACCCAGTACTTC
.	14	TRBJ1-2	TRBV7-2	.	CASSPAGEFYGYTF	TGTGCCAGCAGTCCCGCGGGGGAGTTCTATGGCTACACCTTC
.	15	TRBJ2-7	TRBV5-8	TRBD1	CASSLGTGGSNEQYF	TGTGCCAGCAGCCTCGGGACAGGGGGATCGAACGAGCAGTACTTC
few	19	TRBJ1-5	TRBV2	.	CASIVGAKGLPDSNQPQHF	TGTGCCAGCATAGTCGGGGCCAAGGGGCTCCCTGATAGCAATCAGCCCCAGCATTTT